The rows below give T cell receptor beta chains drawn from one sample of a study of cytomegalovirus exposure and HLA in healthy donors. Measured with immunoSEQ multiplex PCR; TCRdb has only the in-frame clones, and not every one. The sample has 190,000 or so clones; 80% are singletons. Material for sequencing was PBMCs. These receptors were collected from a boy aged 5 to 17 in good health and CMV-seronegative. Both conserved end residues are part of each CDR3. Fields, in order: V gene, CDR3 length, D gene, J gene, clone size, CDR3 protein, CDR3 DNA. D genes are given only for firm matches. Not all rows give a size; the values are once, few, many and, for expanded clones, a class.

V gene: TRBV5-6; CDR3 length: 16; D gene: .; J gene: TRBJ2-7; clone size: .; CDR3 protein: CASSLTMRGLPYEQYF; CDR3 DNA: TGTGCCAGCAGCTTGACAATGCGGGGGCTCCCCTACGAGCAGTACTTC
V gene: TRBV5-6; CDR3 length: 18; D gene: .; J gene: TRBJ2-3; clone size: .; CDR3 protein: CASSLGGRARPRTDTQYF; CDR3 DNA: TGTGCCAGCAGCTTGGGAGGGCGAGCGCGACCTCGCACAGATACGCAGTATTTT
V gene: TRBV19; CDR3 length: 14; D gene: .; J gene: TRBJ1-1; clone size: .; CDR3 protein: CASSIAGSGTEAFF; CDR3 DNA: TGTGCCAGTAGTATAGCGGGGTCAGGAACTGAAGCTTTCTTT
V gene: TRBV10-1; CDR3 length: 13; D gene: .; J gene: TRBJ1-1; clone size: .; CDR3 protein: CASSAYRDTEAFF; CDR3 DNA: TGCGCCAGCAGTGCCTACAGGGACACTGAAGCTTTCTTT
V gene: TRBV30; CDR3 length: 13; D gene: .; J gene: TRBJ1-2; clone size: .; CDR3 protein: CAWTVVNNYGYTF; CDR3 DNA: TGTGCCTGGACCGTAGTGAATAACTATGGCTACACCTTC
V gene: TRBV27; CDR3 length: 12; D gene: .; J gene: TRBJ1-2; clone size: .; CDR3 protein: CASSSPGGGYTF; CDR3 DNA: TGTGCCAGCAGTTCCCCTGGGGGCGGCTACACCTTC
V gene: TRBV7-3; CDR3 length: 14; D gene: TRBD2; J gene: TRBJ2-5; clone size: .; CDR3 protein: CASSLGLAGETQYF; CDR3 DNA: TGTGCCAGCAGCTTAGGGCTAGCGGGAGAGACCCAGTACTTC
V gene: TRBV11-3; CDR3 length: 17; D gene: TRBD2; J gene: TRBJ2-1; clone size: .; CDR3 protein: CASSLGSALAGWDEQFF; CDR3 DNA: TGTGCCAGCAGCTTAGGATCGGCGCTAGCGGGTTGGGATGAGCAGTTCTTC
V gene: TRBV21-1; CDR3 length: 11; D gene: .; J gene: TRBJ2-7; clone size: few; CDR3 protein: CASSRRYEQYF; CDR3 DNA: TGTGCCAGCAGCAGGAGATACGAGCAGTACTTC
V gene: TRBV5-1; CDR3 length: 14; D gene: .; J gene: TRBJ1-2; clone size: .; CDR3 protein: CASSLGQEMGGYTF; CDR3 DNA: TGCGCCAGCAGCTTGGGACAGGAGATGGGTGGCTACACCTTC
V gene: TRBV2; CDR3 length: 12; D gene: .; J gene: TRBJ2-1; clone size: .; CDR3 protein: CASSVEYNEQFF; CDR3 DNA: TGTGCCAGCAGTGTAGAGTACAATGAGCAGTTCTTC
V gene: TRBV5-1; CDR3 length: 14; D gene: .; J gene: TRBJ2-5; clone size: once; CDR3 protein: CASSHRQAQETQYF; CDR3 DNA: TGCGCCAGCAGCCACAGACAGGCCCAAGAGACCCAGTACTTC
V gene: TRBV19; CDR3 length: 14; D gene: TRBD1; J gene: TRBJ2-2; clone size: .; CDR3 protein: CASSMQGETGELFF; CDR3 DNA: TGTGCCAGTAGTATGCAGGGGGAAACCGGGGAGCTGTTTTTT
V gene: TRBV7-9; CDR3 length: 16; D gene: .; J gene: TRBJ2-1; clone size: .; CDR3 protein: CASSFFPGHAYNEQFF; CDR3 DNA: TGTGCCAGCAGCTTTTTCCCCGGACATGCCTACAATGAGCAGTTCTTC
V gene: TRBV9; CDR3 length: 14; D gene: .; J gene: TRBJ1-2; clone size: .; CDR3 protein: CASSGSEFDYGYTF; CDR3 DNA: TGTGCCAGCAGCGGATCTGAGTTCGACTATGGCTACACCTTC
V gene: TRBV7-2; CDR3 length: 14; D gene: .; J gene: TRBJ2-1; clone size: .; CDR3 protein: CASRMSADYNEQFF; CDR3 DNA: TGTGCCAGCAGAATGTCGGCGGACTATAATGAGCAGTTCTTC
V gene: TRBV13; CDR3 length: 13; D gene: .; J gene: TRBJ1-2; clone size: .; CDR3 protein: CASSSLTDYGYTF; CDR3 DNA: TGTGCCAGCAGCTCCCTAACGGACTATGGCTACACCTTC
V gene: TRBV21-1; CDR3 length: 15; D gene: .; J gene: TRBJ1-5; clone size: .; CDR3 protein: CASSKTWTPNQPQHF; CDR3 DNA: TGTGCCAGCAGCAAAACCTGGACACCAAATCAGCCCCAGCATTTT
V gene: TRBV9; CDR3 length: 14; D gene: .; J gene: TRBJ2-2; clone size: .; CDR3 protein: CASSVGGNTGELFF; CDR3 DNA: TGTGCCAGCAGCGTAGGAGGGAACACCGGGGAGCTGTTTTTT
V gene: TRBV6-6; CDR3 length: 14; D gene: .; J gene: TRBJ2-3; clone size: .; CDR3 protein: CASRPGDLTDTQYF; CDR3 DNA: TGTGCCAGCAGACCGGGGGACCTCACAGATACGCAGTATTTT
V gene: TRBV5-6; CDR3 length: 17; D gene: .; J gene: TRBJ1-1; clone size: .; CDR3 protein: CASSPSSGAKSNTEAFF; CDR3 DNA: TGTGCCAGCAGCCCCTCGAGCGGGGCCAAGAGCAACACTGAAGCTTTCTTT
V gene: TRBV5-6; CDR3 length: 12; D gene: .; J gene: TRBJ2-3; clone size: few; CDR3 protein: CASSLLTDTQYF; CDR3 DNA: TGTGCCAGCAGCTTACTCACAGATACGCAGTATTTT
V gene: TRBV7-2; CDR3 length: 14; D gene: .; J gene: TRBJ1-2; clone size: few; CDR3 protein: CASRPGLGGRGYTF; CDR3 DNA: TGTGCCAGCAGACCTGGCCTCGGGGGACGAGGCTACACCTTC
V gene: TRBV6-5; CDR3 length: 11; D gene: .; J gene: TRBJ2-7; clone size: .; CDR3 protein: CASSEGGEQYF; CDR3 DNA: TGTGCCAGCAGTGAGGGAGGCGAGCAGTACTTC
V gene: TRBV7-2; CDR3 length: 15; D gene: .; J gene: TRBJ2-5; clone size: .; CDR3 protein: CASSLDTGYQETQYF; CDR3 DNA: TGTGCCAGCAGCTTAGATACGGGGTACCAAGAGACCCAGTACTTC
V gene: TRBV7-9; CDR3 length: 16; D gene: .; J gene: TRBJ1-4; clone size: .; CDR3 protein: CASSLWNAATNEKLFF; CDR3 DNA: TGTGCCAGCAGCCTTTGGAACGCGGCAACTAATGAAAAACTGTTTTTT
V gene: TRBV4-1; CDR3 length: 16; D gene: TRBD1; J gene: TRBJ1-2; clone size: once; CDR3 protein: CASRSPGTGFGYGYTF; CDR3 DNA: TGCGCCAGCAGAAGTCCCGGGACAGGGTTCGGCTATGGCTACACCTTC
V gene: TRBV9; CDR3 length: 15; D gene: .; J gene: TRBJ2-1; clone size: .; CDR3 protein: CASSLQQAAYNEQFF; CDR3 DNA: TGTGCCAGCAGCCTCCAGCAGGCCGCCTACAATGAGCAGTTCTTC
V gene: TRBV19; CDR3 length: 13; D gene: .; J gene: TRBJ2-7; clone size: .; CDR3 protein: CASSIGHLYEQYF; CDR3 DNA: TGTGCCAGTAGTATCGGTCATCTCTACGAGCAGTACTTC
V gene: TRBV28; CDR3 length: 15; D gene: .; J gene: TRBJ1-1; clone size: .; CDR3 protein: CASTLGAGMNTEAFF; CDR3 DNA: TGTGCCAGCACCTTAGGGGCAGGGATGAACACTGAAGCTTTCTTT
V gene: TRBV5-4; CDR3 length: 15; D gene: TRBD1; J gene: TRBJ1-2; clone size: .; CDR3 protein: CASSFAGTGGYGYTF; CDR3 DNA: TGTGCCAGCAGCTTTGCCGGGACAGGGGGCTATGGCTACACCTTC
V gene: TRBV7-2; CDR3 length: 13; D gene: TRBD1; J gene: TRBJ2-7; clone size: .; CDR3 protein: CASSSTGFYEQYF; CDR3 DNA: TGTGCCAGCAGCTCGACAGGGTTCTACGAGCAGTACTTC
V gene: TRBV19; CDR3 length: 11; D gene: .; J gene: TRBJ2-7; clone size: few; CDR3 protein: CASSINGEQYF; CDR3 DNA: TGTGCCAGTAGTATCAACGGCGAGCAGTACTTC
V gene: TRBV4-1; CDR3 length: 13; D gene: TRBD1; J gene: TRBJ2-7; clone size: .; CDR3 protein: CASSPHRGDEQYF; CDR3 DNA: TGCGCCAGCAGCCCACACAGGGGTGACGAGCAGTACTTC
V gene: TRBV9; CDR3 length: 15; D gene: TRBD1; J gene: TRBJ1-2; clone size: few; CDR3 protein: CASSVGQGMVYGYTF; CDR3 DNA: TGTGCCAGCAGCGTAGGACAGGGGATGGTGTATGGCTACACCTTC